This T cell receptor beta chain was captured in a study of T-cell memory formation after mild COVID-19. This clonotype was counted at least ten times. Its antigen is as yet unknown. Constant-segment primers served in 5'RACE that generated TCR alpha and TCR beta cDNA libraries bearing sample barcodes and UMIs. TCRdb re-derived calls from the 5' RACE reads in MiXCR, one entry per CDR3 protein. The sample consists of thousands of distinct CDR3 sequences, around 18% of them appearing once. Notes on the study in general: Cross-reactive memory apparently joined, as some responding clones appeared in pre-infection memory.

The V and J ends lost 4 bases and 14 bases respectively, with 35 bases between them. The length of the CDR3 is 18 residues. Per germline, CDR1 SGHKS and CDR2 YYEKEE (reference sequence). The specimen was PBMCs or a T cell subset sorted from them (not recorded which). The origin of this receptor is an adult woman who had mild COVID-19 (a few samples of this study predate the infection). Cell type and time point are not known. This chain joins TRBV5-5 and TRBJ2-3, with D tentatively TRBD1 or TRBD2 (5 bases each). CDR3 amino acids: CASSLGTSDGFVSTLGYF. The CDR3 DNA reads as TGTGCCAGCAGCCTAGGGACGTCCGACGGTTTCGTGAGTACTTTAGGGTATTTT.